These T cell receptor beta chains were read from a single sample in a study of T cell responses to AZD1222 COVID-19 vaccine. Measured with immunoSEQ multiplex PCR; TCRdb has only the in-frame clones, and not every one. Among approximately 140,000 clones listed, over 85% were seen once. The sequenced sample was peripheral blood, obtained on day 0 of AZD1222 vaccination. These receptors were collected from an adult in good health. Each CDR3 is given with its conserved first and last residue. The order of the fields is V gene, CDR3 protein.

>TRBV21-1
CASNRTSGKISYNEQFF
>TRBV14
CASSLKTASSGNTIYF
>TRBV2
CASREQGTATDTQYF
>TRBV2
CASIDSNTEAFF
>TRBV10-2
CASSVSGGNGQYF
>TRBV19
CASSFDRDRGYNEQFF
>TRBV5-1
CASRAQGNTGELFF
>TRBV4-3
CASSQATSGAYNEQFF
>TRBV7-2
CASSLKPDSPLHF
>TRBV7-8
CASRTTGTSGVRGTDTQYF
>TRBV9
CASSVAQGDGDTQYF
>TRBV27
CASRGQGDQPQHF
>TRBV5-4
CASSPRGAEAFF
>TRBV2
CASSFDLNTEAFF
>TRBV29-1
CSVSETGGFGYTF
>TRBV7-9
CASSHQTGVSSYNEQFF
>TRBV7-7
CASRGQEYGYTF
>TRBV18
CASLPPGAGSYNEQFF
>TRBV7-3
CASSLTAGRTDTQYF
>TRBV30
CAWSVRYAFF
>TRBV6-5
CASSYGSGGDSFEQFF
>TRBV11-3
CASSLSGTANEQFF
>TRBV24-1
CATSEPAGDTQYF